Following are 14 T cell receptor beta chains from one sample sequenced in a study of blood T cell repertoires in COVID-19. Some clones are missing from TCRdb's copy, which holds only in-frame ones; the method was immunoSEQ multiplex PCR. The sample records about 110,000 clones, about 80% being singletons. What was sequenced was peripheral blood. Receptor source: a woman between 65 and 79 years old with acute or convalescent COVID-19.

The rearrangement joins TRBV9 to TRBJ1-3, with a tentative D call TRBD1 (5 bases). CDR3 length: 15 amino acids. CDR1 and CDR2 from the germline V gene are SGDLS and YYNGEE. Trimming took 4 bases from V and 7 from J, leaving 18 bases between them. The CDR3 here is CASSPDSRRVNTIYF. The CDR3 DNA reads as TGTGCCAGCAGCCCCGACAGCCGAAGGGTGAACACCATATATTTT.

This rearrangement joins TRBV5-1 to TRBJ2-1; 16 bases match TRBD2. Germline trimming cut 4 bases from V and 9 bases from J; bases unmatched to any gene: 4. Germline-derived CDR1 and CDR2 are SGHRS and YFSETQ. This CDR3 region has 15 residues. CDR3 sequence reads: CASSLGLAGGSEQFF. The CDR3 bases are TGCGCCAGCAGCCTGGGACTAGCGGGGGGGAGTGAGCAGTTCTTC.

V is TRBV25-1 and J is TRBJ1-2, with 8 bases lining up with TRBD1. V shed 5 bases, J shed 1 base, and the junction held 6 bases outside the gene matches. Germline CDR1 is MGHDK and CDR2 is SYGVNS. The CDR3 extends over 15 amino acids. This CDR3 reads CASSQGTGGNYGYTF. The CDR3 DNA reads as TGTGCCAGCAGTCAGGGGACAGGAGGTAACTATGGCTACACCTTC.

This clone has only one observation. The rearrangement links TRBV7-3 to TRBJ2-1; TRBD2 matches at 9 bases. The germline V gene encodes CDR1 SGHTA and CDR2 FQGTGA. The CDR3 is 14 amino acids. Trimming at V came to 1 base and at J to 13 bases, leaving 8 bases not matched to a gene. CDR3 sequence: CASSLSRLAERQFF. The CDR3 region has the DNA TGTGCCAGCAGCTTAAGCCGACTAGCGGAGCGTCAGTTCTTC.

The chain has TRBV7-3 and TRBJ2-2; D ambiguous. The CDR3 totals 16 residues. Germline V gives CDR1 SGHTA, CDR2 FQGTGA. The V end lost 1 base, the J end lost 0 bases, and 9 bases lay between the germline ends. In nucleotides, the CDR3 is TGTGCCAGCAGCTTAATGCCAGGAACGAACACCGGGGAGCTGTTTTTT. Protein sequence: CASSLMPGTNTGELFF.

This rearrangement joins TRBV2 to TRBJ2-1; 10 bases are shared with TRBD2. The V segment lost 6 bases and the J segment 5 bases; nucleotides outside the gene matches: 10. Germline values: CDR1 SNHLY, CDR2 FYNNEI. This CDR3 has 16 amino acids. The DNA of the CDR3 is TGTGCCAGCAGGGGCCTCCGGACTAGCGGAAACAATGAGCAGTTCTTC. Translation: CASRGLRTSGNNEQFF.

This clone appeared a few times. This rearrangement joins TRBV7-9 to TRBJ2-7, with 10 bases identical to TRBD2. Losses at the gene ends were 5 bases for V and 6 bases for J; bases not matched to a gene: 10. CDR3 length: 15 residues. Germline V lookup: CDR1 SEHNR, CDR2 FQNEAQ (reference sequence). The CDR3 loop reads CASSPGGGLAFEQYF. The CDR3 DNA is TGTGCCAGCAGCCCAGGCGGGGGACTAGCGTTCGAGCAGTACTTC.

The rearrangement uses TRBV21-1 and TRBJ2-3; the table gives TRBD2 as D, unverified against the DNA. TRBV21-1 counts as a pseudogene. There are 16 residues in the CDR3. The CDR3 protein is CASSKVTSGRTDTQYF. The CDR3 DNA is TGTGCCAGCAGCAAGGTTACTAGCGGGAGGACAGATACGCAGTATTTT.

CDR3 amino acids: CTSSQDRVGTSGRSPAKNIQYF. The CDR3 DNA sequence: TGCACCAGCAGCCAAGACAGGGTAGGGACTAGCGGGAGGTCCCCCGCCAAAAACATTCAGTACTTC. The chain joins TRBV1 to TRBJ2-4; TRBD2 is the table's D call, not checked against the DNA. TRBV1 is shown as a pseudogene. The length of the CDR3 is 22 residues.

This CDR3 is CASKEGSGNQPQHF. For the CDR3, the DNA is TGTGCCAGCAAAGAGGGTTCGGGCAATCAGCCCCAGCATTTT. The chain couples TRBV28 to TRBJ1-5, with D hard to call. The CDR3 runs 14 residues. The germline CDR1 and CDR2 sequences are MDHEN and SYDVKM. V dropped 7 bases and J dropped 2 bases, with 12 bases sitting between them.

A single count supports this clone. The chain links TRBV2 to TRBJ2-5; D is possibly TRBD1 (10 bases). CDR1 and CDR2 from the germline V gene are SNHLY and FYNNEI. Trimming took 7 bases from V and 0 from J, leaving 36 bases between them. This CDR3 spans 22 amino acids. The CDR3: CASKGGQGIAGVLPLYQETQYF. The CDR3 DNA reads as TGTGCCAGCAAGGGGGGACAGGGGATAGCGGGAGTCCTACCCCTGTACCAAGAGACCCAGTACTTC.

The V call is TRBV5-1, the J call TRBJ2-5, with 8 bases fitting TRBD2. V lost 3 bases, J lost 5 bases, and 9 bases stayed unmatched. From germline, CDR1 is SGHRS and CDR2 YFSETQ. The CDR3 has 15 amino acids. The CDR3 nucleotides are TGCGCCAGCAGCTCGGGAGGGGGAAACGGGGAGACCCAGTACTTC. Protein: CASSSGGGNGETQYF. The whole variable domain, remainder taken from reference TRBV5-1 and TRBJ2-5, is KAGVTQTPRYLIKTRGQQVTLSCSPISGHRSVSWYQQTPGQGLQFLFEYFSETQRNKGNFPGRFSGRQFSNSRSEMNVSTLELGDSALYLCASSSGGGNGETQYFGPGTRLLVL.

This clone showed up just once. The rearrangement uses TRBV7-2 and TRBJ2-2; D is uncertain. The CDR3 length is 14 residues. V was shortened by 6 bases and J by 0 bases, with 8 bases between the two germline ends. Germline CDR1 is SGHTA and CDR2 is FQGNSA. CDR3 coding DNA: TGTGCCAGCAGGAGGTTGGCGAACACCGGGGAGCTGTTTTTT. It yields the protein CASRRLANTGELFF.

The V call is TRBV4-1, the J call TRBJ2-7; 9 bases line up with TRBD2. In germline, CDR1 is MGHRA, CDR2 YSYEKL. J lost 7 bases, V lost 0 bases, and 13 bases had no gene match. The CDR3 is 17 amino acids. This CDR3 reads CASSQDHALAGSVEQYF. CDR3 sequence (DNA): TGCGCCAGCAGCCAAGATCACGCCCTAGCGGGAAGTGTAGAGCAGTACTTC.